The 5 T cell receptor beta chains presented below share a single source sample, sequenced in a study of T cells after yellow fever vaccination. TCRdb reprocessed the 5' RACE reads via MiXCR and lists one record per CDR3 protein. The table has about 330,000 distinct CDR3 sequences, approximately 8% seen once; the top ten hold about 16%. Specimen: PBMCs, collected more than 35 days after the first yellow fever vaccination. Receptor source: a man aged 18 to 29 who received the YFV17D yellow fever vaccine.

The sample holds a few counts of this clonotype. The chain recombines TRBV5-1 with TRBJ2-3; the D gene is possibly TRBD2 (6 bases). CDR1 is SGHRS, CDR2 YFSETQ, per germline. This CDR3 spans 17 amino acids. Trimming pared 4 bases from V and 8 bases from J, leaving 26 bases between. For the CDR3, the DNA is TGCGCCAGCAGCATCCACACTAGCTTACCCCACGGATCTACGCAGTATTTT. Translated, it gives CASSIHTSLPHGSTQYF.

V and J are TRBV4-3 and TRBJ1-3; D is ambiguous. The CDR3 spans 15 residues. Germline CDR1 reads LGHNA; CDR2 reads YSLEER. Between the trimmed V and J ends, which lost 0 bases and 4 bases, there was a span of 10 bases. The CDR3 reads CASSQETGSGNTIYF. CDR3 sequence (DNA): TGCGCCAGCAGCCAAGAGACGGGTTCGGGAAACACCATATATTTT.

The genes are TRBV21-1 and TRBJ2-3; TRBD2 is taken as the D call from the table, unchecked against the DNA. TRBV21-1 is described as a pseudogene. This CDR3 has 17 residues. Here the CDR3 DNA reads TGTGCCAGCAGCCCAACCCAGGCTAGCGGGGGTGGAGATACGCAGTATTTT. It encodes CASSPTQASGGGDTQYF.

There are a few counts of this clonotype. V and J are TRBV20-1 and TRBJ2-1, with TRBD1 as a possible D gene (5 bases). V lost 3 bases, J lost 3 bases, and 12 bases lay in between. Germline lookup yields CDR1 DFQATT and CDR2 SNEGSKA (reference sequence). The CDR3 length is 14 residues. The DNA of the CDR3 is TGCAGTGCTAGGGATCCGACAGTCTACAATGAGCAGTTCTTC. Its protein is CSARDPTVYNEQFF.

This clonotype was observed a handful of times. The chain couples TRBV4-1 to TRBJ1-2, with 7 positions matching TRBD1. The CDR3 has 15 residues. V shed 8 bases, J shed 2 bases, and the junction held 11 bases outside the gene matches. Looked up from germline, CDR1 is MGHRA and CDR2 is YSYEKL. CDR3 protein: CASRPLIQGNYGYTF. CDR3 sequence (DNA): TGCGCCAGCCGACCACTGATACAGGGGAACTATGGCTACACCTTC.